Sequencing of this TCR beta chain was carried out in a study of Ad26.COV2.S vaccination and SARS-CoV-2 variants. Across the study: By the intramuscular route, Ad26.COV2.S was given once, or twice 56 days apart.

Per the germline V gene, CDR1 is SGHTA and CDR2 is FQGNSA. This CDR3 spans 15 amino acids. V was trimmed by 4 bases and J by 4 bases, leaving 14 bases between them. Noted treatment: 15 to 20 received Ad26.COV2.S at low or high dose, single or two shots; about 5 received placebo; per-sample allocation not given. Samples analyzed were those drawn on day 63 after the first vaccine or placebo injection. Of note for this clone: The antigen is undetermined.

General study findings and limits: Spike-specific CD8+ and CD4+ T cell responses reportedly showed substantial breadth after vaccination. Comparability of non-spike TCR breadth was observed across vaccine and placebo recipients.

Data came from immunoSEQ multiplex PCR; TCRdb stores just in-frame clones and leaves some out. The table shows about 330,000 clones, with approximately 87% occurring only once. The sequenced sample was peripheral blood, obtained in a trial of Ad26.COV2.S vaccine versus placebo. The rearrangement joins TRBV7-2 to TRBJ1-5; D might be TRBD1 (6 bases). The TCR was taken from a person between 18 and 65 years old who received the Ad26.COV2.S COVID-19 vaccine or a placebo. The DNA for the CDR3 is TGTGCCAGCAGCTCCAGGGGTTGGGAAAATCAGCCCCAGCATTTT. Amino acid sequence: CASSSRGWENQPQHF.